This TCR beta chain was retrieved from a study of blood T cell repertoires in COVID-19. This CDR3 has 16 amino acids. V gave up 0 bases and J gave up 2 bases, with 12 bases separating them. Germline V gene sequence: CDR1 KGHSH, CDR2 LQKENI. Original processing methods: Researchers report that nucleated cell counts were estimated from reference gene primer amplification. Sequenced by immunoSEQ multiplex PCR; TCRdb stores in-frame clones only, minus some. From that table come the V and J calls and clone size; the DNA was used to work out D and trimming. The sample includes tens of thousands of clones, more than 90% of them seen just once.

The sample taken for sequencing was peripheral blood. This sequence originates from a man aged 45-65 years with active COVID-19. The chain is built from TRBV18 and TRBJ2-3; D is perhaps TRBD2 (7 bases). The CDR3 DNA sequence: TGTGCCAGCTCACCACCATCGGGGGGCATCACAGATACGCAGTATTTT. It codes for CASSPPSGGITDTQYF.